Listed here are 5 T cell receptor beta chains from one sample, sequenced in a study of high-grade serous ovarian cancer treatment subgroups. Method: immunoSEQ multiplex PCR; TCRdb's copy keeps in-frame clones and lacks some. Of about 8,000 clones listed, 62% are singletons. The tumor samples were collected prior to definitive surgery or chemotherapy. The sequenced sample consisted of tumor tissue. The receptors stem from a human donor with high-grade serous ovarian cancer.

The V gene is TRBV28, the J gene TRBJ2-1; 7 nucleotides agree with TRBD1. J gave up 4 bases and V 7 bases, and 7 bases lay outside the gene matches. CDR1 and CDR2 (germline): MDHEN, SYDVKM. This CDR3 contains 14 residues. The CDR3 protein is CASTNRGGYNEQFF. The CDR3 nucleotides read TGTGCCAGCACAAACAGGGGCGGATACAATGAGCAGTTCTTC.

The chain recombines TRBV27 with TRBJ2-3; 7 positions agree with TRBD1. Germline trimming cut 4 bases from V and 3 bases from J; bases unmatched to any gene: 7. The CDR3 covers 15 residues. Germline assignment: CDR1 MNHEY and CDR2 SMNVEV (reference sequence). The CDR3 sequence: CASSSDRVRTDTQYF. The DNA of the CDR3 is TGTGCCAGCAGTTCAGACAGGGTTAGGACAGATACGCAGTATTTT.

The chain combines TRBV7-9 with TRBJ2-7, with TRBD2 identical over 7 bases. V lost 0 bases to trimming and J lost 6 bases; unmatched junction nucleotides: 5. CDR1 and CDR2 from the germline V gene are SEHNR and FQNEAQ (reference sequence). This CDR3 has 14 residues. The CDR3 loop is CASSLAGGPVEQYF. CDR3 DNA sequence: TGTGCCAGCAGCTTAGCGGGAGGGCCAGTCGAGCAGTACTTC.

V usage is TRBV11-3 and J usage is TRBJ2-4; TRBD2 agrees at 7 bases. CDR1 is SGHNT, CDR2 YENEEA, per germline. There are 15 residues in the CDR3. With V trimmed by 5 bases and J by 7 bases, 11 bases remained unmatched. The CDR3 DNA sequence: TGTGCCAGCAGCGCAGACCCAGGGAGGGGCAACATTCAGTACTTC. Translation gives CASSADPGRGNIQYF.

The gene calls are TRBV19 and TRBJ1-2; D ambiguous. Per the germline V gene, CDR1 is LNHDA and CDR2 is SQIVND (reference sequence). The ends were cut back, 5 bases at V and 8 bases at J, with 21 bases in the middle. The CDR3 has 15 amino acids. The chain's CDR3 is CASSPREGRVEGYTF. CDR3 nucleotides: TGTGCCAGTAGTCCCCGCGAAGGGAGAGTGGAAGGCTACACCTTC. The entire variable domain, with the rest obtained from reference TRBV19 and TRBJ1-2, is as follows: DGGITQSPKYLFRKEGQNVTLSCEQNLNHDAMYWYRQDPGQGLRLIYYSQIVNDFQKGDIAEGYSVSREKKESFPLTVTSAQKNPTAFYLCASSPREGRVEGYTFGSGTRLTVV.